The source of this T cell receptor (beta chain) is a study of technical replicates of blood from a handful of donors. Germline V gene lookup returns CDR1 LNHNV and CDR2 YYDKDF (reference sequence). CDR3 length: 18 amino acids. Losses at the gene ends were 0 bases for V and 6 bases for J; bases not matched to a gene: 12. This table comes from immunoSEQ multiplex PCR, and its TCRdb copy is limited to in-frame clones, with some not included. The table lists tens of thousands of clones, roughly 94% of them singletons. The material sequenced was T cells isolated from PBMCs. The V and J genes are TRBV15 and TRBJ2-2; 8 bases map to TRBD2. The clonotype originates from a human donor in good health. For the CDR3, the DNA is TGTGCCACCAGCAGAGATAAGACTAGCGATCATATTGCCGGGGAGCTGTTTTTT. It translates to CATSRDKTSDHIAGELFF.